This record concerns one T cell receptor beta chain sequence. No antigen is known for it. The junction departs from the called germline gene at one end, perhaps through a read error. This entry belongs to a study of tumor-infiltrating lymphocytes in primary liver carcinoma. The CDR3 length is 11 residues. CDR1 is MGHRA and CDR2 is YSYEKL in the germline V gene. A constant-region primer primed TCR beta cDNA synthesis from roughly 500 ng of total RNA. ARM-PCR was slightly modified, and three nested multiplex PCR rounds with it gave rise to the TCR beta libraries. TRBV1-TRBV30 forward primers paired with a C-beta reverse primer were used in the first two PCR rounds, which ran approximately 10 cycles each. TCRdb processed the multiplex PCR reads anew with MiXCR; each CDR3 protein has one entry. This table has approximately 330,000 distinct CDR3 sequences, almost 65% appearing once. They got blood RNA out of unsorted whole blood and also pulled out germline DNA. Preoperatively, peripheral blood was drawn, 3.5 to 4.5 milliliters in total.

Study findings and constraints: Against blood, tumors held a significantly higher top-250-clone fraction (p = 0.039).

Sample: peripheral blood. This clonotype was sampled from a middle-aged man with primary liver carcinoma and hepatitis B virus infection. The rearrangement links TRBV4-1 to TRBJ2-1; D is ambiguous. DNA for the CDR3: TGCACCAGCAGCCAAACCAATGAGCAGTTCTTC. Amino acids: CTSSQTNEQFF.